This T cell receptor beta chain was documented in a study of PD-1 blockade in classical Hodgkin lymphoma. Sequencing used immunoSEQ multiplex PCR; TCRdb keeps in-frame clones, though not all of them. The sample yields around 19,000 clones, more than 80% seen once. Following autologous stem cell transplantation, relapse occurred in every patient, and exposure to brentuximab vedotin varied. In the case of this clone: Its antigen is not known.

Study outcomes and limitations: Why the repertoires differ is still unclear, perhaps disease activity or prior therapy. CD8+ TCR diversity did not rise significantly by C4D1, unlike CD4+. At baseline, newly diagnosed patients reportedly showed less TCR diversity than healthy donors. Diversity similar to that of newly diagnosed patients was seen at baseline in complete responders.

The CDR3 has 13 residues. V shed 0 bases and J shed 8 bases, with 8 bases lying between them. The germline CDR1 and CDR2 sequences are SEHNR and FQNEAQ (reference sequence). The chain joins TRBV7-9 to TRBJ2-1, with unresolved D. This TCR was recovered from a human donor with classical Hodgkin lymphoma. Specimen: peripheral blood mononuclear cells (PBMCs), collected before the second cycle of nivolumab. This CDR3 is CASSLAGGDEQFF. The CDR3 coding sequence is TGTGCCAGCAGCTTAGCCGGTGGCGATGAGCAGTTCTTC.